The 5 T cell receptor beta chains listed next were all sequenced from one sample in a study of CD8 T cells in ankylosing spondylitis. Their antigens are not known. MiXCR was run by TCRdb on the 5' RACE reads, yielding one entry per CDR3 protein. The sample carries over 700,000 distinct CDR3 sequences, 15% to 20% recorded once. Overall study results and limits: Ankylosing spondylitis blood appeared to carry a characteristic TCR beta motif of roughly eight highly homologous variants.

The sample was blood, either unsorted or a sorted T cell fraction (not recorded which). These receptors came from a male donor with ankylosing spondylitis.

The V gene is TRBV6-2 or TRBV6-3, the J gene TRBJ2-1, with 7 bases lining up with TRBD2. Trimming took 4 bases from V and 12 from J; bases not matched to a gene: 9. Germline V gene sequence: CDR1 MNHEY, CDR2 SVGEGT. This CDR3 comprises 13 residues. The CDR3: CASSSLAGVWQFF. The DNA of the CDR3 is TGTGCCAGCAGTTCTCTGGCGGGAGTATGGCAGTTCTTC.

The chain links TRBV6-6 to TRBJ2-7, with D perhaps matching TRBD2 (7 bases). The CDR3 spans 13 residues. With 7 bases removed from V and 2 bases from J, the gap between germline ends came to 12 bases. CDR1 is MNHNY, CDR2 SVGAGI, per germline (reference sequence). The CDR3 spells CASTRGGAYEQYF. The CDR3 nucleotides read TGTGCCAGCACCAGAGGGGGGGCCTACGAGCAGTACTTC.

This sequence joins TRBV11-2 and TRBJ2-1, with 9 bases identical to TRBD1. The CDR3 has 15 amino acids. Trimming took 7 bases from V and 8 from J; bases not matched to a gene: 12. CDR1 is SGHAT and CDR2 is FQNNGV in the germline V gene. The CDR3: CASTLTGQGIYEQFF. CDR3 bases: TGTGCCAGCACCTTGACGGGACAGGGTATCTATGAGCAGTTCTTC.

The chain combines TRBV12-3 or TRBV12-4 with TRBJ2-2; 9 bases are a match to TRBD1. The CDR3 has 13 amino acids. The V gene end was trimmed by 8 bases and the J gene end by 7 bases; junction bases not matched to a gene: 5. The CDR3 DNA follows: TGTGCCAGCCTACAGGGGGCCGGCGGGGAGCTGTTTTTT. Protein: CASLQGAGGELFF.

This clonotype was detected a few times. CDR3 region: CASSPRDHSYNEQFF. The DNA for the CDR3 is TGTGCCAGCAGCCCCCGGGACCACTCCTACAATGAGCAGTTCTTC. The rearrangement joins TRBV11-3 to TRBJ2-1, with D perhaps given as TRBD1 or TRBD2 (5 bases each). The CDR3 runs to 15 residues. Trimming removed 5 bases from V and 0 bases from J, with 11 bases in between. Germline CDR1 is SGHNT and CDR2 is YENEEA.